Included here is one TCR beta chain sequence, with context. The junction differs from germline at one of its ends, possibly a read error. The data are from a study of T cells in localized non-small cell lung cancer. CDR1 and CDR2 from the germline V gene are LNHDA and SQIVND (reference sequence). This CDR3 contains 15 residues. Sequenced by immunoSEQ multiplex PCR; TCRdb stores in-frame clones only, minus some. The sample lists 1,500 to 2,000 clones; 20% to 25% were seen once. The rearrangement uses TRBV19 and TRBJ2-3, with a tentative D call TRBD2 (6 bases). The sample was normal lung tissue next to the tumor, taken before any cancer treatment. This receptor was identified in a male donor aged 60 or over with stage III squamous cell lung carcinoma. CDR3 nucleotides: TGTGCCAGTAGTACGTCAGCGGGCCCTCTCCCGCATGCTGCTTTT. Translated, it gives CASSTSAGPLPHAAF.